The 3 T cell receptor beta chains in this list originate from one sample, sequenced in a study of T cells in Graves' hyperthyroidism and ophthalmopathy. Researchers took RNA transcripts and amplified the TCR beta CDR3 regions from them. HTBI primers were used for first-round RT-PCR of the TCR CDR3. TCRdb re-called the multiplex PCR reads through MiXCR, storing one row per CDR3 protein. The top ten hold roughly a quarter of the sample, which has around 260,000 distinct CDR3 sequences, less than 30% seen once. Sequencing was performed on blood. The receptors originated from a man aged 40-49 years with Graves' hyperthyroidism that later progressed to Graves' ophthalmopathy.

The chain has TRBV30 and TRBJ2-5, with TRBD1 identical over 9 bases. V trimming: 3 bases; J trimming: 4 bases; junction bases outside the gene matches: 3. Looked up from germline, CDR1 is GTSNPN and CDR2 is SVGIG (reference sequence). The CDR3 totals 13 residues. The CDR3, as DNA: TGTGCCTGGAGCCAACAGGGGGCAGAGACCCAGTACTTC. This gives the protein CAWSQQGAETQYF.

The chain couples TRBV7-2 to TRBJ1-5, with D possibly being TRBD1 (6 bases). V shed 6 bases and J shed 8 bases, with 17 bases lying between them. The CDR3 is 14 residues long. Germline values: CDR1 SGHTA, CDR2 FQGNSA. The CDR3 is CASSLQGGPKPQHF. The CDR3 DNA follows: TGTGCCAGCAGTCTACAGGGCGGGCCGAAGCCCCAGCATTTT.

This rearrangement joins TRBV12-3 or TRBV12-4 to TRBJ1-2, with 8 bases lining up with TRBD1. With 6 bases clipped from V and 4 bases from J, the junction kept 4 bases outside the gene matches. The CDR3 extends over 13 amino acids. The CDR3 loop reads CASSWTGRYGYTF. The CDR3 DNA reads as TGTGCCAGCAGCTGGACAGGGCGCTATGGCTACACCTTC.